These 19 T cell receptor beta chains were all obtained from the same sample, sequenced in a study of T cell repertoires in cytomegalovirus infection. Via MiXCR, TCRdb re-called the reads, giving one row per CDR3 protein. The table records 250,000 to 300,000 distinct CDR3 sequences, roughly 15% of them present only once. The sequenced sample was PBMCs. Receptor source: a human donor in good health (CMV status not recorded). Some clones in this sample may be carry-over from other donors' samples.

This rearrangement joins TRBV6-2 or TRBV6-3 to TRBJ2-5, with D unclear. The germline V gene encodes CDR1 MNHEY and CDR2 SVGEGT. The germline V and J ends were trimmed by 2 bases and 5 bases, with 18 bases remaining between them. The CDR3 extends over 16 amino acids. In DNA form, the CDR3 reads TGTGCCAGCAGTTACGATGAGTATTGGGCTGATGAGACCCAGTACTTC. Protein: CASSYDEYWADETQYF.

This clonotype was seen a handful of times. This chain connects TRBV20-1 to TRBJ2-5, with 9 bases that match TRBD2. The CDR3 contains 13 residues. J lost 7 bases, V lost 4 bases, and 7 bases had no gene match. CDR1 is DFQATT, CDR2 SNEGSKA, per germline (reference sequence). The CDR3 spells CSAIPSGVGTQYF. Written as DNA, the CDR3 is TGCAGTGCTATACCTAGCGGGGTGGGGACCCAGTACTTC.

This chain links TRBV20-1 with TRBJ2-3, with D perhaps assigned TRBD1 or TRBD2 (5 bases each). V was pared by 6 bases and J by 2 bases, with 15 bases between. The length of the CDR3 is 14 residues. CDR1 DFQATT and CDR2 SNEGSKA come from the germline V gene (reference sequence). The CDR3 spells CSAPRGVLTDTQYF. CDR3 coding DNA: TGCAGTGCCCCCAGAGGGGTCCTCACAGATACGCAGTATTTT.

The rearrangement links TRBV4-2 to TRBJ1-4; 7 bases agree with TRBD1. The germline CDR1 and CDR2 sequences are LGHNA and YNFKEQ. V lost 7 bases, J lost 4 bases, and 6 bases stayed unmatched. This CDR3 spans 14 amino acids. CDR3 sequence (DNA): TGTGCCAGCACCTCGGGACAGTATAATGAAAAACTGTTTTTT. Amino acids: CASTSGQYNEKLFF.

Many counts were recorded for this clonotype. This chain links TRBV4-2 with TRBJ1-6; maybe TRBD1 (5 bases). V dropped 1 base and J dropped 6 bases, with 10 bases sitting between them. CDR3 length: 15 amino acids. From germline, CDR1 is LGHNA and CDR2 YNFKEQ. The CDR3 bases are TGTGCCAGCAGCCAAGGGAGAGGGGTTAATTCACCCCTCCACTTT. Translated: CASSQGRGVNSPLHF.

This clonotype was picked up many times. The V and J genes are TRBV7-9 and TRBJ2-1, with 8 bases fitting TRBD2. The ends lost 8 bases at V and 9 bases at J; junction bases unmatched: 12. Germline lookup yields CDR1 SEHNR and CDR2 FQNEAQ (reference sequence). This CDR3 has 14 residues. For the CDR3, the DNA is TGTGCCAGCGGTCGGGGGGGGGGGTCCGGTGAGCAGTTCTTC. Translating gives CASGRGGGSGEQFF. The full variable domain, rest sourced from reference TRBV7-9 and TRBJ2-1, is DTGVSQNPRHKITKRGQNVTFRCDPISEHNRLYWYRQTLGQGPEFLTYFQNEAQLEKSRLLSDRFSAERPKGSFSTLEIQRTEQGDSAMYLCASGRGGGSGEQFFGPGTRLTVL.

The chain couples TRBV29-1 to TRBJ2-7; a possible D gene is TRBD2 (7 bases). This CDR3 spans 12 amino acids. CDR1 is SQVTM and CDR2 is ANQGSEA in the germline V gene. CDR3 DNA: TGCAGTGTCGAGGGGGGGGGCTACGAGCAGTACTTC. Its translation is CSVEGGGYEQYF.

The sample holds many counts of this clonotype. The rearrangement joins TRBV7-9 to TRBJ1-2, with a possible D match to TRBD1 (5 bases). Germline-derived CDR1 and CDR2 are SEHNR and FQNEAQ (reference sequence). Deletions cut 0 bases from V and 8 bases from J, with 19 bases between. The length of the CDR3 is 16 residues. The CDR3 loop reads CASSLAGGQGRSGYTF. CDR3 coding DNA: TGTGCCAGCAGCTTAGCCGGTGGGCAGGGCAGATCGGGCTACACCTTC.

This clonotype was picked up a small number of times. This chain joins TRBV7-9 and TRBJ1-2; tentative D call: TRBD1 (6 bases). Germline V gives CDR1 SEHNR, CDR2 FQNEAQ (reference sequence). The V and J ends lost 4 bases and 3 bases respectively, with 15 bases between them. This CDR3 region has 15 residues. The CDR3 spells CASSSATGSDYGYTF. The CDR3 region has the DNA TGTGCCAGCAGCTCCGCTACAGGGTCCGACTATGGCTACACCTTC.

The V call is TRBV2, the J call TRBJ2-7; 9 nucleotides align to TRBD2. V shed 6 bases, J shed 5 bases, and the junction held 5 bases outside the gene matches. This CDR3 spans 13 amino acids. Germline CDR1 and CDR2: SNHLY and FYNNEI. CDR3 region: CASRRTSAHEQYF. The CDR3, as DNA: TGTGCCAGCAGACGGACTAGCGCCCACGAGCAGTACTTC.

CDR3 sequence reads: CASSTSGGPQETQYF. The DNA for the CDR3 is TGTGCCAGCAGCACTAGCGGGGGGCCCCAAGAGACCCAGTACTTC. The chain recombines TRBV7-3 with TRBJ2-5; 12 bases match TRBD2. The ends lost 5 bases at V and 1 base at J; junction bases unmatched: 2. In germline, CDR1 is SGHTA, CDR2 FQGTGA. The CDR3 consists of 15 residues.

The genes are TRBV6-6 and TRBJ1-5, with 10 bases identical to TRBD1. V was pared by 7 bases and J by 1 base, with 10 bases of the junction left unmatched. The CDR3 sequence is 17 residues long. Germline V gives CDR1 MNHNY, CDR2 SVGAGI (reference sequence). The CDR3 DNA is TGTGCCAGCACCTATATCGACAGGGGGCCGAGCAATCAGCCCCAGCATTTT. Translating gives CASTYIDRGPSNQPQHF.

The CDR3 loop reads CSASRGSGEQYF. The CDR3 DNA follows: TGCAGTGCTAGCCGAGGGTCGGGGGAGCAGTACTTC. The chain combines TRBV20-1 with TRBJ2-7, with D perhaps matching TRBD2 (5 bases). Per the germline V gene, CDR1 is DFQATT and CDR2 is SNEGSKA (reference sequence). V lost 3 bases and J lost 7, with 13 bases in between. There are 12 residues in the CDR3.

This clonotype was seen at least ten times. The rearrangement links TRBV2 to TRBJ2-2, with 10 bases aligning to TRBD1. CDR1 SNHLY and CDR2 FYNNEI come from the germline V gene. The V segment lost 4 bases and the J segment 2 bases; nucleotides outside the gene matches: 1. The CDR3 extends over 15 amino acids. CDR3 residues: CASSGTGGNTGELFF. In DNA form, the CDR3 reads TGTGCCAGCAGTGGGACAGGGGGTAACACCGGGGAGCTGTTTTTT.

CDR3 nucleotides: TGCAGTGCTAAGAATGAAAAACTGTTTTTT. This sequence encodes CSAKNEKLFF. The chain has TRBV20-1 and TRBJ1-4; no firm D call. Germline lookup yields CDR1 DFQATT and CDR2 SNEGSKA (reference sequence). V was cut by 4 bases and J by 5 bases, with 2 bases left in between. This CDR3 has 10 amino acids.

This clonotype was seen at least ten times. The chain recombines TRBV12-3 or TRBV12-4 with TRBJ2-1; D is ambiguous. The CDR3 is 13 residues long. The V end lost 3 bases, the J end lost 4 bases, and 7 bases lay between the germline ends. Written as DNA, the CDR3 is TGTGCCAGCAGTTTGTCCGGATACAATGAGCAGTTCTTC. Translation gives CASSLSGYNEQFF.

This clonotype was detected ten times or more. This chain connects TRBV27 to TRBJ1-1, with TRBD1 identical over 8 bases. The CDR3 has 16 residues. V trimming: 5 bases; J trimming: 0 bases; junction bases outside the gene matches: 8. Germline V gives CDR1 MNHEY, CDR2 SMNVEV (reference sequence). As DNA, the CDR3 is TGTGCCAGCAGTCCAGCCCGGACAGGGTTGAACACTGAAGCTTTCTTT. This codes for CASSPARTGLNTEAFF.

A note on this clonotype: Compared with germline, one end of the junction differs, possibly owing to a read error. The chain combines TRBV25-1 with TRBJ1-5; D is unclear. The CDR3 is 13 amino acids. Germline CDR1 is MGHDK and CDR2 is SYGVNS. The CDR3 sequence is CASSDVGNQPQHF. The CDR3 nucleotides read TGTGCCAGCAGTGACGTGGGCAACCAGCCCCAGCATTTT.

This clonotype was picked up many times. The chain couples TRBV6-1 to TRBJ2-2, with 11 bases that match TRBD2. J was trimmed by 0 bases and V by 7 bases; bases with no gene match: 10. This CDR3 has 18 residues. Per the germline V gene, CDR1 is MNHNS and CDR2 is SASEGT. The CDR3, as DNA: TGTGCCAGCATGTCAGGACTAGCGGGCGGACCGAACACCGGGGAGCTGTTTTTT. Protein: CASMSGLAGGPNTGELFF.